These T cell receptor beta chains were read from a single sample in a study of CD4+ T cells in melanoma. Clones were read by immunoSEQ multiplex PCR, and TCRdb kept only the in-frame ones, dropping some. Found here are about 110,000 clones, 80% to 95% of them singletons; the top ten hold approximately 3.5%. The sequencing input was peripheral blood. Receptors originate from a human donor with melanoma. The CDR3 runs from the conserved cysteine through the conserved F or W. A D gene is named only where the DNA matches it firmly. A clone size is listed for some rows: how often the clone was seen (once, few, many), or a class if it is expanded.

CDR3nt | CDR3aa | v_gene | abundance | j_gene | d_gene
TGTGCCACCAGCAGAGGGGGACAGTATAATGAAAAACTGTTTTTT | CATSRGGQYNEKLFF | TRBV15 | few | TRBJ1-4 | TRBD1
TGTGCCAGCAGTCCCGCCCACGGGTCCTACGAGCAGTACTTC | CASSPAHGSYEQYF | TRBV7-6 | . | TRBJ2-7 | .
TGTGCCAGTAGTACCCAAGCAGGGAACTATGGCTACACCTTC | CASSTQAGNYGYTF | TRBV19 | . | TRBJ1-2 | .
TGTGCCAGCTCACCTCCGGGAGGCTCTGGAAACACCATATATTTT | CASSPPGGSGNTIYF | TRBV18 | . | TRBJ1-3 | .
TGTGCCAGCAGCTTAGACAGGGGAAAAGTGGATGGCTACACCTTC | CASSLDRGKVDGYTF | TRBV11-2 | . | TRBJ1-2 | .
TGTGCCAGCAGCTTGGTCCGGACAGGGTATCCTGAAGCTTTCTTT | CASSLVRTGYPEAFF | TRBV5-6 | . | TRBJ1-1 | TRBD1
TGTGCCAGCAGGCTAAGGACTAGCGGGGGGTTGGAGACCCAGTACTTC | CASRLRTSGGLETQYF | TRBV11-2 | . | TRBJ2-5 | TRBD2
TGTGCCAGCAGTTACTTGGGCTGGAATCAGCCCCAGCATTTT | CASSYLGWNQPQHF | TRBV6-5 | . | TRBJ1-5 | .
TGTGCCAGCAGCCCCCGTAGTGGGGAGACCCAGTACTTC | CASSPRSGETQYF | TRBV7-3 | . | TRBJ2-5 | .
TGTGCCAGCCAGGGACAGGCCTACAATGAGCAGTTCTTC | CASQGQAYNEQFF | TRBV19 | . | TRBJ2-1 | TRBD1
TGTGCCAGCAGTGAATGGGCCCTGGGCAACTACGAGCAGTACTTC | CASSEWALGNYEQYF | TRBV2 | few | TRBJ2-7 | .
TGTGCCAGCTTCCCAGCTAATGAAAAACTGTTTTTT | CASFPANEKLFF | TRBV21-1 | . | TRBJ1-4 | .
TGTGCCAGCAGTTACAGACGGTACGAGCAGTACTTC | CASSYRRYEQYF | TRBV6-5 | once | TRBJ2-7 | .
TGTGCCAGCAGTTTATCCCCGCGATCACCCCTCCACTTT | CASSLSPRSPLHF | TRBV27 | . | TRBJ1-6 | .
TGTGCCATCAGAGAAAGCGGGGGCTACGAGCAGTACTTC | CAIRESGGYEQYF | TRBV10-3 | . | TRBJ2-7 | TRBD2
TGTGCCAGCAGTTTGAGCGCCGACAGTCATCTGAGCAATCAGCCCCAGCATTTT | CASSLSADSHLSNQPQHF | TRBV27 | . | TRBJ1-5 | .
TGTGCCAGCAGCTTAAATCCGCGGCCAGATACGCAGTATTTT | CASSLNPRPDTQYF | TRBV7-2 | once | TRBJ2-3 | .
TGCGCCAGCAGGGGGGCCGCTGGCCTTCAGCCCCAGCATTTT | CASRGAAGLQPQHF | TRBV4-3 | few | TRBJ1-5 | .
TGTGCCAGCTCACCGATCAGCGGCGAGGCTGGAAACACCATATATTTT | CASSPISGEAGNTIYF | TRBV18 | . | TRBJ1-3 | .
TGTGCCAGCAGTTCGACAGGGGACGGCTACACCTTC | CASSSTGDGYTF | TRBV27 | . | TRBJ1-2 | TRBD1
TGTGCCAGCAGTGCCGTAAGCACAGATACGCAGTATTTT | CASSAVSTDTQYF | TRBV6-4 | . | TRBJ2-3 | .
TGCAGCGCCCGACGGACCACCGAGGATGAGCAGTTCTTC | CSARRTTEDEQFF | TRBV29-1 | . | TRBJ2-1 | .
TGTGCCAGTAGTATTTATGCGACAGGGACTAAAACTGAAGCTTTCTTT | CASSIYATGTKTEAFF | TRBV19 | . | TRBJ1-1 | TRBD1